Listed below are T cell receptor beta chains from one sample, sequenced in a study of cytomegalovirus exposure and HLA in healthy donors. The protocol was immunoSEQ multiplex PCR, while the TCRdb copy is restricted to in-frame clones and leaves out a portion. This table has about 140,000 clones, around four fifths appearing once. Input material: PBMCs. All receptors derive from a man aged 25-45 years in good health and CMV-seronegative. CDR3s include the opening cysteine and the closing phenylalanine or tryptophan. A D gene is named only where the DNA matches it firmly. Not all rows give a size; the values are once, few, many and, for expanded clones, a class.

J,V,size,D,DNA,CDR3
TRBJ1-2,TRBV18,NA,TRBD1,TGTGCCAGCTCACCACCCCCGGGACAGGGCGAATATGGCTACACCTTC,CASSPPPGQGEYGYTF
TRBJ2-3,TRBV29-1,NA,NA,TGCAGTGAGGGGGGGGTAAGCACAGATACGCAGTATTTT,CSEGGVSTDTQYF
TRBJ2-4,TRBV4-1,NA,NA,TGCGCCAGCAGCCAAGTGAGGACAGAGAAAAACATTCAGTACTTC,CASSQVRTEKNIQYF
TRBJ2-1,TRBV5-6,NA,TRBD1,TGTGCCAGCAGCTGGGGGACAGCAGCCACCTACAATGAGCAGTTCTTC,CASSWGTAATYNEQFF
TRBJ2-1,TRBV7-9,NA,NA,TGTGCCAGCAGCTCCTCAGGGGCCAATGAGCAGTTCTTC,CASSSSGANEQFF
TRBJ2-5,TRBV12-5,once,TRBD2,TGTGCTAGTGGTTTGGGACTAGCGGGAGCAGAGACCCAGTACTTC,CASGLGLAGAETQYF
TRBJ2-1,TRBV4-1,NA,TRBD1,TGCGCCAGCAGCCCACAGGGTGGGACAGCAAATGAGCAGTTCTTC,CASSPQGGTANEQFF
TRBJ2-7,TRBV2,NA,TRBD2,TGTGCCAGCATCCAGACTAGCGGGAGAGTCGACGAGCAGTACTTC,CASIQTSGRVDEQYF
TRBJ2-1,TRBV10-3,NA,TRBD2,TGTGCCATCAGTGGGACTAGCGGGGCCAATGAGCAGTTCTTC,CAISGTSGANEQFF
TRBJ2-1,TRBV15,NA,TRBD2,TGTGCCACCAGTTTACTAGCGGGAGGCTACAATGAGCAGTTCTTC,CATSLLAGGYNEQFF
TRBJ1-1,TRBV7-2,once,NA,TGTGCCAGCAGTTCGAGAGGATTATGGCGGGGGGTTAACACTGAAGCTTTCTTT,CASSSRGLWRGVNTEAFF
TRBJ1-5,TRBV18,NA,NA,TGTGCCAGCTCACCGTCGGCGGGGGGCACTCAGCCCCAGCATTTT,CASSPSAGGTQPQHF
TRBJ2-1,TRBV28,NA,NA,TGTGCCAGCAGTGACCGGGACAAGCCCTACAATGAGCAGTTCTTC,CASSDRDKPYNEQFF
TRBJ2-7,TRBV10-3,once,TRBD1,TGTGCCATCAGTGAGCATGTTCCGGGACAGGGGGACTACGAGCAGTACTTC,CAISEHVPGQGDYEQYF
TRBJ2-5,TRBV28,NA,NA,TGTGCCAGCAGTCCGGGAGAACAGGGGTCATCGGTAGAGACCCAGTACTTC,CASSPGEQGSSVETQYF
TRBJ2-7,TRBV5-6,NA,TRBD2,TGTGCCAGCAACGGGTTGGCTAGCGGGCAATACGAGCAGTACTTC,CASNGLASGQYEQYF
TRBJ1-5,TRBV28,NA,TRBD1,TGTGCCAGCAGTTCCGGGACAGGACATCAGCCCCAGCATTTT,CASSSGTGHQPQHF
TRBJ2-7,TRBV4-1,few,NA,TGCGCCAGCAGCCAGGTGCAGGAGGCTTCCTACGAGCAGTACTTC,CASSQVQEASYEQYF
TRBJ1-4,TRBV2,few,NA,TGTGCCAGCAGAAGTGGGCTACGCAATGAAAAACTGTTTTTT,CASRSGLRNEKLFF
TRBJ1-6,TRBV5-1,NA,NA,TGCGCCAGCAGCGACATTGGGGCCGGGTGGTCACCCCTCCACTTT,CASSDIGAGWSPLHF
TRBJ2-7,TRBV20-1,once,NA,TGCAGTGGAGAGGGCGGCTACGAGCAGTACTTC,CSGEGGYEQYF
TRBJ2-7,TRBV5-1,few,TRBD1,TGCGCCAGCAGCCGCCAGGGGGCCTCCTACGAGCAGTACTTC,CASSRQGASYEQYF